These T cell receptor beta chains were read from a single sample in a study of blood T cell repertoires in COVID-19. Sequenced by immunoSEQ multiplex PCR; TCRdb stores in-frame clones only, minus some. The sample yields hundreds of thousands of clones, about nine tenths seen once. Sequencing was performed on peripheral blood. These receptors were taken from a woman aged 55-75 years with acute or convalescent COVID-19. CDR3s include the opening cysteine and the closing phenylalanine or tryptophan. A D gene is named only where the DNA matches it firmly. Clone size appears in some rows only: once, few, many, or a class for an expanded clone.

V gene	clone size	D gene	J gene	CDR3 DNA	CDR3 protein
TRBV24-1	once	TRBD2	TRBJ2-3	TGTGCCACCCGGGGCGGGAGGACAAATACGCAGTATTTT	CATRGGRTNTQYF
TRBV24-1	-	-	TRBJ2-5	TGTGCCACCAGTGAACCGGGACTGCTGCAAGAGACCCAGTACTTC	CATSEPGLLQETQYF
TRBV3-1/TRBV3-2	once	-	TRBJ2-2	TGTGCCAGTGGCTTGGAGGACACCGGGGAGCTGTTTTTT	CASGLEDTGELFF
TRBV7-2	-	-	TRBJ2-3	TGTGCCAGCAGCTTAGCCTACACAGATACGCAGTATTTT	CASSLAYTDTQYF
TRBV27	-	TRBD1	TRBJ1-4	TGTGCCAGCAGTTTTCAGGGGGCAGGGGTTGAAAAACTGTTTTTT	CASSFQGAGVEKLFF
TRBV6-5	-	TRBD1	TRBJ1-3	TGTGCCAGCAGCCGGGACAGGGTCTCCGGAAACACCATATATTTT	CASSRDRVSGNTIYF
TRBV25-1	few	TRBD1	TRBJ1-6	TGTGCCAGCAGGGACAGGGCCAGCTCCTATAATTCACCCCTCCACTTT	CASRDRASSYNSPLHF
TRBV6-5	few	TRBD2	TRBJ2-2	TGTGCCGCGGGACTAGCGGGCAACACCGGGGAGCTGTTTTTT	CAAGLAGNTGELFF
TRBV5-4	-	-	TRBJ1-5	TGTGCCAGCAGCTTGGATGGGGGGAACAATCAGCCCCAGCATTTT	CASSLDGGNNQPQHF
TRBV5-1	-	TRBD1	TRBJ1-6	TGCGCCAGCAGCTTCGACAGGGGGAGTTCACCCCTCCACTTT	CASSFDRGSSPLHF
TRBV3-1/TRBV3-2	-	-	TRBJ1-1	TGTGCCAGCAGCTCAGGGCTAATGAACACTGAAGCTTTCTTT	CASSSGLMNTEAFF
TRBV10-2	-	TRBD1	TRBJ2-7	TGCGCCAGCAGTGAGCCGACAGGGGGCCTCTACGAGCAGTACTTC	CASSEPTGGLYEQYF
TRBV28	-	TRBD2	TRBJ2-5	TGTGCCAGCAGTACGCCACTAGCGGCCCAAGAGACCCAGTACTTC	CASSTPLAAQETQYF
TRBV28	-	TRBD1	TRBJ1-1	TGTGCCAGCAGTTTAGACAGGGGCCCTGAAGCTTTCTTT	CASSLDRGPEAFF
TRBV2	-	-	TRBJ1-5	TGTGCCAGCACCCGGACAGAACAGCCCCAGCATTTT	CASTRTEQPQHF
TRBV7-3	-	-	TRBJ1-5	TGTGCCAGCAGCCCTCGGGGGGGGCAGCCCCAGCATTTT	CASSPRGGQPQHF
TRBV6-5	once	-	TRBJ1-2	TGTGCCAGCAGTTACCCGACAGGAACCTACACCTTC	CASSYPTGTYTF
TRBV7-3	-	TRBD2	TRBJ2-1	TGTGCCAGCAGCCTAGCGGGTTTATCCTACAATGAGCAGTTCTTC	CASSLAGLSYNEQFF
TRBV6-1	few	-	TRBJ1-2	TGTGCCAGCAGTGAAGGGCTTTGGGGCAGCCTCTATGGCTACACCTTC	CASSEGLWGSLYGYTF
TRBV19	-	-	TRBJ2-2	TGTGCCAGTAGCGGGTCTAGCGCGGGACTGACCGGGGAGCTGTTTTTT	CASSGSSAGLTGELFF
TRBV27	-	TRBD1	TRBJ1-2	TGTGCCAGCAGTCCCAGGGGGCGCGAAGGGTATGGCTACACCTTC	CASSPRGREGYGYTF
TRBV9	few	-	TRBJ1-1	TGTGCCAGCAGCGTAGACCCCGGGGGCACTGAAGCTTTCTTT	CASSVDPGGTEAFF
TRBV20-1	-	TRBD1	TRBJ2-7	TGCAGTGCTCGTGGGACAGTCTACGAGCAGTACTTC	CSARGTVYEQYF
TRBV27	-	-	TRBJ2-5	TGTGCCAGCAGTTCCCAGCGGTGGGGAGCCCAGTACTTC	CASSSQRWGAQYF
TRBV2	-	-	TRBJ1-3	TGTGCCAGCAGCCTCGACTCATTAAACACTGGAAACACCATATATTTT	CASSLDSLNTGNTIYF
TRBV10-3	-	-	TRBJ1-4	TGTGCCATCAGTGAGACATCAACTAATGAAAAACTGTTTTTT	CAISETSTNEKLFF
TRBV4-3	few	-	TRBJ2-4	TGCGCCAGCAGCCCATATGTCGGGGACAAAAACATTCAGTACTTC	CASSPYVGDKNIQYF
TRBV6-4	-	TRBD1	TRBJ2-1	TGTGCCAGCAGCGGACAGGGATCGTGGAATGAGCAGTTCTTC	CASSGQGSWNEQFF
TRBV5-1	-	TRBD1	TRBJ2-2	TGCGCCAGCAGCGCAGGGACAGCGAACACCGGGGAGCTGTTTTTT	CASSAGTANTGELFF
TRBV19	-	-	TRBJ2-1	TGTGCCAGTAGTTCCGACTACGGTGAGCAGTTCTTC	CASSSDYGEQFF